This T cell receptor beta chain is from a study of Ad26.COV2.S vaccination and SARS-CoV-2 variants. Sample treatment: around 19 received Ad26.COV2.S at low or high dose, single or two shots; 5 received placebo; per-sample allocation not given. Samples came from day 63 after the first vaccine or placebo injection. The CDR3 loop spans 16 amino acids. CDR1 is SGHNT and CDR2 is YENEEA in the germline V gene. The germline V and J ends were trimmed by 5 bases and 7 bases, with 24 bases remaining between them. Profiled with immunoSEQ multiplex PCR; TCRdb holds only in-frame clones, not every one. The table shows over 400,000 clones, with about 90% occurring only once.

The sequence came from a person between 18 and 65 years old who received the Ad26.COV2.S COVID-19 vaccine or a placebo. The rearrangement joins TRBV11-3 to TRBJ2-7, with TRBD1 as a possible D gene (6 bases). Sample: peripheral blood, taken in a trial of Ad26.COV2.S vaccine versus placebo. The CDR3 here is CASSHFTGKIRGEQYF. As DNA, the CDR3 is TGTGCCAGCAGCCACTTCACAGGGAAGATCCGAGGGGAGCAGTACTTC.